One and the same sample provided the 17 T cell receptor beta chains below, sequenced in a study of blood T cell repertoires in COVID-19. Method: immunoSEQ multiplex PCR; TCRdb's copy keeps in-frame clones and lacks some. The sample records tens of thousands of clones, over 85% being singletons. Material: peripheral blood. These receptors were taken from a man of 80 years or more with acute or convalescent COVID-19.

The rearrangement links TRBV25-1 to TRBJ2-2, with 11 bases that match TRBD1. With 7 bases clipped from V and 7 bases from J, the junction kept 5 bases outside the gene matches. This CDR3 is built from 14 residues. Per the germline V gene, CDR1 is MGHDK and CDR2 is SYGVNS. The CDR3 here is CASTGTGGIGELFF. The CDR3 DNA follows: TGTGCCAGCACCGGGACAGGGGGAATCGGGGAGCTGTTTTTT.

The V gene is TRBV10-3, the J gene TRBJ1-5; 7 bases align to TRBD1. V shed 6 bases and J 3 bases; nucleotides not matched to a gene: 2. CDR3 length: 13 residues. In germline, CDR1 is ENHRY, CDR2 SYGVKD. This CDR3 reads CAIRGQHNQPQHF. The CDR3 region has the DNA TGTGCCATCAGGGGACAGCACAATCAGCCCCAGCATTTT.

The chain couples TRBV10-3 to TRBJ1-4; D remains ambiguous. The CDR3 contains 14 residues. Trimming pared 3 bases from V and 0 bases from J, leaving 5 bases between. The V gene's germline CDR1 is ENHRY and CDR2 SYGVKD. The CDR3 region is CAISDTATNEKLFF. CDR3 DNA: TGTGCCATCAGTGACACTGCAACTAATGAAAAACTGTTTTTT.

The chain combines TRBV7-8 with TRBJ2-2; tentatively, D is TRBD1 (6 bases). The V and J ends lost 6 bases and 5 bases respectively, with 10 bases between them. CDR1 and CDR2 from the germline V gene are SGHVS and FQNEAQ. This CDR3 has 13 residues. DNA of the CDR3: TGTGCCAGCAGGGATAGGGGGACCGGGGAGCTGTTTTTT. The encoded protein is CASRDRGTGELFF. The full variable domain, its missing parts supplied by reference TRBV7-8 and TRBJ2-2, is GAGVSQSPRYKVAKRGQDVALRCDPISGHVSLFWYQQALGQGPEFLTYFQNEAQLDKSGLPSDRFFAERPEGSVSTLKIQRTQQEDSAVYLCASRDRGTGELFFGEGSRLTVL.

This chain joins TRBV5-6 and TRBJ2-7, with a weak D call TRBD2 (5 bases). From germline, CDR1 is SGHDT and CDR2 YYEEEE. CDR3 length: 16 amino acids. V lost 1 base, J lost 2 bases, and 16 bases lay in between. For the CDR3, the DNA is TGTGCCAGCAGCTTGACCACTAGAGCGGAGCCCTACGAGCAGTACTTC. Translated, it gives CASSLTTRAEPYEQYF.

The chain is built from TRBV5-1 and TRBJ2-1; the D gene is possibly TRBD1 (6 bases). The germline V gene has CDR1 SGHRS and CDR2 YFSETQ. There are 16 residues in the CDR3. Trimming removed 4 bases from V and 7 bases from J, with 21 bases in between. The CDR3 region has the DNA TGCGCCAGCAGCGTGGGCCATAAATCCACAGGGAATGAGCAGTTCTTC. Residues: CASSVGHKSTGNEQFF.

The DNA for the CDR3 is TGCGCCAGCAGCTTGGACCCCAGGGGCGAAAATCAGCCCCAGCATTTT. Its protein is CASSLDPRGENQPQHF. The J gene is TRBJ1-5, the V gene TRBV5-1; TRBD1 might be the D (6 bases). Trimming cost V 0 bases and J 4 bases, with 14 bases left between them. The CDR3 is 16 amino acids. Germline CDR1 SGHRS, CDR2 YFSETQ.

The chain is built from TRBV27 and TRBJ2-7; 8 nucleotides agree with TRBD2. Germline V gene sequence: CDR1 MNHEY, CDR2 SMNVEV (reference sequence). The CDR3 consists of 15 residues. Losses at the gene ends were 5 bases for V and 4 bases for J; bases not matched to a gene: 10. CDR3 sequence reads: CASSRTRGGLYEQYF. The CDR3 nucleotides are TGTGCCAGCAGTCGGACCCGGGGGGGCCTTTACGAGCAGTACTTC.

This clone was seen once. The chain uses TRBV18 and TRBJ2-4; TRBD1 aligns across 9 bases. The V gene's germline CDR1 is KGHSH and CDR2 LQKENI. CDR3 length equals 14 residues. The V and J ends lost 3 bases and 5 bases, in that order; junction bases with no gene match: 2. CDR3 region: CASSPWTGENIQYF. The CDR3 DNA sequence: TGTGCCAGCTCACCTTGGACAGGGGAAAACATTCAGTACTTC.

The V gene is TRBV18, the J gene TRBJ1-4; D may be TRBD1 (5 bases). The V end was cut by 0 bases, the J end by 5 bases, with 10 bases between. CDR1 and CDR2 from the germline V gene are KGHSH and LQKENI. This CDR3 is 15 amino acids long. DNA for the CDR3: TGTGCCAGCTCACCACCCAGGGTGGGGAATGAAAAACTGTTTTTT. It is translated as CASSPPRVGNEKLFF.

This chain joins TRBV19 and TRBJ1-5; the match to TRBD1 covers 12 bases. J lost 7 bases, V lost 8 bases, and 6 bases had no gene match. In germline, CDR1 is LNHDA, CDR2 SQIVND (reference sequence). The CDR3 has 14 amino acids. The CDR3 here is CASAGTGGQQPQHF. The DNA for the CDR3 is TGTGCCAGTGCCGGGACAGGGGGCCAACAGCCCCAGCATTTT.

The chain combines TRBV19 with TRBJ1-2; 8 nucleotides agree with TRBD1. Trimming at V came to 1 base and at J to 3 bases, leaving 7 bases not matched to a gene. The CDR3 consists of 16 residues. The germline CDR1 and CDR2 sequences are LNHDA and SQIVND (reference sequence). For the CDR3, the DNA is TGTGCCAGTAGTATAGGCCGGGACAGGAGGGACTATGGCTACACCTTC. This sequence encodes CASSIGRDRRDYGYTF.

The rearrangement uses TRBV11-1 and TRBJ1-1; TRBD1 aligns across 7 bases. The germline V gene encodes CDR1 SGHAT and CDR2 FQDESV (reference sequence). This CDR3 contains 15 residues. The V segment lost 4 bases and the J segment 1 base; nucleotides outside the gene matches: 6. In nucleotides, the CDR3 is TGTGCCAGCAGCTCCCTGGACAGGCAGAACACTGAAGCTTTCTTT. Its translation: CASSSLDRQNTEAFF. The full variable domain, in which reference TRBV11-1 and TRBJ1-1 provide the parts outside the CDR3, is EAEVAQSPRYKITEKSQAVAFWCDPISGHATLYWYRQILGQGPELLVQFQDESVVDDSQLPKDRFSAERLKGVDSTLKIQPAELGDSAMYLCASSSLDRQNTEAFFGQGTRLTVV.

The CDR3 spells CASRPGTGGSQPQHF. CDR3 nucleotides: TGTGCCAGCAGGCCCGGGACAGGGGGGAGTCAGCCCCAGCATTTT. This chain uses TRBV27 with TRBJ1-5; the match to TRBD1 covers 11 bases. The germline V gene has CDR1 MNHEY and CDR2 SMNVEV (reference sequence). CDR3 length: 15 residues. The trim removed 6 bases at V and 6 bases at J, leaving 7 bases unmatched.

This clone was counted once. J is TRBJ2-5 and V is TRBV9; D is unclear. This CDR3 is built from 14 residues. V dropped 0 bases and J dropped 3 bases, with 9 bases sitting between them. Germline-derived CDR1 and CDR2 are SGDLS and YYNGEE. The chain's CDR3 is CASSVGAGEETQYF. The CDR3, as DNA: TGTGCCAGCAGCGTAGGTGCAGGTGAAGAGACCCAGTACTTC.

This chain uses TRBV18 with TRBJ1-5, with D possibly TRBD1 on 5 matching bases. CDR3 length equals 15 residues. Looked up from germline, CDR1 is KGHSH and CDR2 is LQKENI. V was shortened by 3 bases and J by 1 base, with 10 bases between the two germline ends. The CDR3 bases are TGTGCCAGCTCACCGGTCAGGGTAAGCAATCAGCCCCAGCATTTT. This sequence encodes CASSPVRVSNQPQHF.

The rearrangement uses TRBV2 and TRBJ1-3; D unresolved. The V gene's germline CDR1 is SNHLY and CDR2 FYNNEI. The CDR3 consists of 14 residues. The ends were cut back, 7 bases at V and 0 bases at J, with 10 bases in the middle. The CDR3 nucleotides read TGTGCCAGCAACCCCCGGTTCTCTGGAAACACCATATATTTT. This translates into CASNPRFSGNTIYF.